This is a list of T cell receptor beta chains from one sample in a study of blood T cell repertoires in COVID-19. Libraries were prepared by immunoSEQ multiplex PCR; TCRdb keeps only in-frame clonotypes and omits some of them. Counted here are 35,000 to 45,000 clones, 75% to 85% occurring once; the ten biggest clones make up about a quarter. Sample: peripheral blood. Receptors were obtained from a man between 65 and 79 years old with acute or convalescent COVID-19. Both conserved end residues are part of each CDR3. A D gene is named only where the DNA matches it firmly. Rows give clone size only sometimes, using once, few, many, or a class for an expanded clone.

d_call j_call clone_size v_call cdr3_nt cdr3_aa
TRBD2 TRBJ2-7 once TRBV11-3 TGTGCCAGCAGCCTCAAAGGACTAGCGGGAGCCTACGAGCAGTACTTC CASSLKGLAGAYEQYF
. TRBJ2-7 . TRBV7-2 TGTGCCAGCAGCTTGGTAGGAAGAGGCTCCCACTACGAGCAGTACTTC CASSLVGRGSHYEQYF
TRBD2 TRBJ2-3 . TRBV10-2 TGCGCCAGCAGTTTAGCGGGTATCGGGGCAGATACGCAGTATTTT CASSLAGIGADTQYF
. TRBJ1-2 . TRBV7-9 TGTGCCAGCAGCCCTTACAGTGGCTACACCTTC CASSPYSGYTF
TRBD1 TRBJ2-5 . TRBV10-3 TGTGCCATCAGTCCAGCGACAGGGGGACAAGAGACCCAGTACTTC CAISPATGGQETQYF
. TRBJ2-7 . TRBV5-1 TGCGCCAGCAGCTTGGCCTCGGACAGAACCTACGAGCAGTACTTC CASSLASDRTYEQYF
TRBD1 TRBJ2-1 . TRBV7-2 TGTGCCAGCAGCCCGATGCCAGGGGGCTACTACAATGAGCAGTTCTTC CASSPMPGGYYNEQFF
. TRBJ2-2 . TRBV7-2 TGTGCCAGCAGCTTAGTTCAGGCTACCGGGGAGCTGTTTTTT CASSLVQATGELFF
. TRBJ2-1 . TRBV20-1 TGCAGTGTTAGCGGACAGACCCCCGCGTTCTTC CSVSGQTPAFF
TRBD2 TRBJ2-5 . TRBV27 TGTGCCAGCAGTTCGACGGGGGGGGGAGAGACCCAGTACTTC CASSSTGGGETQYF
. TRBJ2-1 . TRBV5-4 TGTGCCAGCAGCTTGGGGGCGGGGTTCTCCTACAATGAGCAGTTCTTC CASSLGAGFSYNEQFF
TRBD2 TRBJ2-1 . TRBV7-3 TGTGCCAGCAGCTTGGGCGGGAGTCACAATGAGCAGTTCTTC CASSLGGSHNEQFF
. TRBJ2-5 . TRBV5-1 TGCGCCAGCAGTATTGCGGCACTCGGAGAGACCCAGTACTTC CASSIAALGETQYF
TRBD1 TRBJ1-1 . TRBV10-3 TGTGCCACTACAGGGGTTACTGAAGCTTTCTTT CATTGVTEAFF
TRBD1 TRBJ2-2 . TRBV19 TGTGCCAGTATGGATCAGGGGGCTGCCGGGGAGCTGTTTTTT CASMDQGAAGELFF
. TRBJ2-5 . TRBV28 TGTGCCAGCAGTTTCGTTGGGGGGCAAGAGACCCAGTACTTC CASSFVGGQETQYF
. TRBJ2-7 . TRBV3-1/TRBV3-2 TGTGCCAGCAGCCAAGGAGGGGGTAACTCCTACGAGCAGTACTTC CASSQGGGNSYEQYF
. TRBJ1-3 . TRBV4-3 TGCGCCAGCAGCCAAGAGACAAGAAACACCATATATTTT CASSQETRNTIYF
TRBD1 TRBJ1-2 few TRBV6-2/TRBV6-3 TGTGCCAGCAGTTACGTTCAGGGGGCTTACTATGGCTACACCTTC CASSYVQGAYYGYTF
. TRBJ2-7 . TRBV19 TGTGCCAGTAGTCGTAATTTGCAGGGGGGAAATGATTTCGAGCAGTACTTC CASSRNLQGGNDFEQYF
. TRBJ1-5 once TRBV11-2 TGTGCCAGCAGCTTGAATACAGGCGTGGGGCCCCAGCATTTT CASSLNTGVGPQHF